This TCR beta chain was sequenced in a study of PD-1 blockade in classical Hodgkin lymphoma. With no exception, relapse followed autologous stem cell transplantation in all patients, and brentuximab vedotin exposure varied. Patients' outcomes at their best amounted to complete response, partial response or progressive disease. Profiled with immunoSEQ multiplex PCR; TCRdb holds only in-frame clones, not every one. Of about 13,000 clones in the sample, about 90% were seen once. This CDR3 spans 15 amino acids. Germline assignment: CDR1 SGHRS and CDR2 YFSETQ. Trimming removed 4 bases at V and 2 bases at J, with 15 bases between. This clone was observed a handful of times. Its matching antigen is unknown. Other DNA sequences in this sample translate to the same CDR3. Study-level results: What drove the repertoire differences, possibly disease activity or prior therapy, has not been defined.

This TCR derives from a human donor with classical Hodgkin lymphoma. V and J are TRBV5-1 and TRBJ1-1, with a possible D match to TRBD1 (5 bases). The sample consisted of peripheral blood mononuclear cells (PBMCs), taken at baseline. This CDR3 reads CASSRAGGGNTEAFF. DNA of the CDR3: TGCGCCAGCAGCCGGGCGGGGGGTGGTAACACTGAAGCTTTCTTT.